This T cell receptor beta chain was observed in a study of cytomegalovirus exposure and HLA in healthy donors. The PCR had 60 Vbeta and 13 Jbeta primers. The table came from immunoSEQ multiplex PCR; TCRdb's copy has only in-frame clones and leaves some out. The sample holds around 130,000 clones, about 78% seen once. This clone has a single count. The CDR3 length is 15 residues. V gave up 3 bases and J gave up 4 bases, with 12 bases separating them. CDR1 is MNHEY and CDR2 is SMNVEV in the germline V gene (reference sequence). This sequence originates from a man aged 50-59 years in good health and CMV-seronegative. Specimen: PBMCs. J is TRBJ2-2 and V is TRBV27; perhaps TRBD2 as D (5 bases). The CDR3 sequence: CASSFGVGSTGELFF. CDR3 DNA sequence: TGTGCCAGCAGTTTCGGCGTTGGGAGCACCGGGGAGCTGTTTTTT.